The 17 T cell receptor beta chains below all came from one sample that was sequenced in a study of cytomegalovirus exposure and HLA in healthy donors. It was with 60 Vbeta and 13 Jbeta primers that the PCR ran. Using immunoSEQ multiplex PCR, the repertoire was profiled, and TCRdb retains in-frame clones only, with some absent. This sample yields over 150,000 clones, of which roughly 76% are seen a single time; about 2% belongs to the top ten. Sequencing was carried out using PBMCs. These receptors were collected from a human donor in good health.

The DNA for the CDR3 is TGTGCCAGCAGCTTAGGATCACAGAGCTACAATGAGCAGTTCTTC. Amino acid sequence: CASSLGSQSYNEQFF. V is TRBV11-3 and J is TRBJ2-1; D is undetermined. CDR1 is SGHNT, CDR2 YENEEA, per germline. V was clipped by 1 base and J by 3 bases, with 10 bases between them. CDR3 length equals 15 residues. The full variable domain, completed using reference TRBV11-3 and TRBJ2-1, is EAGVVQSPRYKIIEKKQPVAFWCNPISGHNTLYWYLQNLGQGPELLIRYENEEAVDDSQLPKDRFSAERLKGVDSTLKIQPAELGDSAVYLCASSLGSQSYNEQFFGPGTRLTVL.

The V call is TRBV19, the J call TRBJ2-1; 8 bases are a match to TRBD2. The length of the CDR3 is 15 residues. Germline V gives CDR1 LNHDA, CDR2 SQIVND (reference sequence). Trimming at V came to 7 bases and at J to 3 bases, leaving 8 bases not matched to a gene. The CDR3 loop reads CASTRTSSDYNEQFF. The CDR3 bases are TGTGCCAGTACCCGGACTAGCTCTGACTACAATGAGCAGTTCTTC.

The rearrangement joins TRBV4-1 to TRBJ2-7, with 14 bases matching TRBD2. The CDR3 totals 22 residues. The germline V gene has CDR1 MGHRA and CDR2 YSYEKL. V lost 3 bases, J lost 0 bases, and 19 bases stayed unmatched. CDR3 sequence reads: CASSQGEVAGTSGGLSSYEQYF. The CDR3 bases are TGCGCCAGCAGCCAGGGAGAGGTGGCCGGGACTAGCGGGGGCCTAAGCTCCTACGAGCAGTACTTC.

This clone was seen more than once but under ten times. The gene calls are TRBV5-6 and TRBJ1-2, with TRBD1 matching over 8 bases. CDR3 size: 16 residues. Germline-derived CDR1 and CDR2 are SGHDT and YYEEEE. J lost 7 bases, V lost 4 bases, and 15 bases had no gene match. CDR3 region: CASSQDIQGGRCGYTF. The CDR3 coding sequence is TGTGCCAGCAGCCAAGATATACAGGGGGGAAGATGTGGCTACACCTTC.

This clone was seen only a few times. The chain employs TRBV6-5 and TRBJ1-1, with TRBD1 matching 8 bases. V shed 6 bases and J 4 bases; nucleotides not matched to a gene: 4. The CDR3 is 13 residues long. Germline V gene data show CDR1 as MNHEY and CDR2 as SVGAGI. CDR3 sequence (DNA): TGTGCCAGCAGATACGGACAGGGCACTGAAGCTTTCTTT. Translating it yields CASRYGQGTEAFF.

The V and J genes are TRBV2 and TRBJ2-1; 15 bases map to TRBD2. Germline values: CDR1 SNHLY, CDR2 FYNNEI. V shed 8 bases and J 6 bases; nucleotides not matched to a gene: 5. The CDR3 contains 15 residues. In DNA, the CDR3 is TGTGCCAGCCACGGACTAGCGGGGGGGGGCAATGAGCAGTTCTTC. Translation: CASHGLAGGGNEQFF.

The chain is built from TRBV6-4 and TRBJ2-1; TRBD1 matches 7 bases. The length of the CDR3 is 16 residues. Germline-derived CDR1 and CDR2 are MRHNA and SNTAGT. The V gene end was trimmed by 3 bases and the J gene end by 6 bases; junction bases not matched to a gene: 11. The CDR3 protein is CASSEAPDRLSNEQFF. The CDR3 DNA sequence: TGTGCCAGCAGTGAGGCCCCGGACAGGTTATCCAATGAGCAGTTCTTC.

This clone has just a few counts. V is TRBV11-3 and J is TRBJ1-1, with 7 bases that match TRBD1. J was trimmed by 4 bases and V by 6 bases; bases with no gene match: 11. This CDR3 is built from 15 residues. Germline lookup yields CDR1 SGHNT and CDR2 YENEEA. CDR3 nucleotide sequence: TGTGCCAGCAGACGTACAGGGGAAGGAGCCACTGAAGCTTTCTTT. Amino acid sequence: CASRRTGEGATEAFF.

The CDR3 DNA follows: TGTGCCAGCAGCTCGTTAGGACTAGCGGTGCCCCAATCCTACAATGAGCAGTTCTTC. This translates into CASSSLGLAVPQSYNEQFF. This sequence joins TRBV7-9 and TRBJ2-1; 10 positions agree with TRBD2. This CDR3 has 19 residues. Germline CDR1 and CDR2: SEHNR and FQNEAQ (reference sequence). After removal of 4 bases from V and 1 base from J, the junction contained 13 bases not matched to a gene. The whole variable domain, remainder taken from reference TRBV7-9 and TRBJ2-1, is DTGVSQNPRHKITKRGQNVTFRCDPISEHNRLYWYRQTLGQGPEFLTYFQNEAQLEKSRLLSDRFSAERPKGSFSTLEIQRTEQGDSAMYLCASSSLGLAVPQSYNEQFFGPGTRLTVL.

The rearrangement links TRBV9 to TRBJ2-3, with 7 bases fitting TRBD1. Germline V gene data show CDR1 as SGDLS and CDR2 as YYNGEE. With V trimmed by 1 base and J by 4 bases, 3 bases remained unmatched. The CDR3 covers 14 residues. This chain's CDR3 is CASSVPTGPDTQYF. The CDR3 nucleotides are TGTGCCAGCAGCGTACCGACAGGGCCAGATACGCAGTATTTT.

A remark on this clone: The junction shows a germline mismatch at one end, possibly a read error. The CDR3 spells CASSLTGDYGYPF. In nucleotides, the CDR3 is TGTGCCAGCAGTCTGACAGGGGACTATGGCTACCCCTTC. V and J are TRBV5-4 and TRBJ1-2; 8 nucleotides line up with TRBD1. This CDR3 is 13 amino acids long. CDR1 is SGHNT, CDR2 YYREEE, per germline (reference sequence).

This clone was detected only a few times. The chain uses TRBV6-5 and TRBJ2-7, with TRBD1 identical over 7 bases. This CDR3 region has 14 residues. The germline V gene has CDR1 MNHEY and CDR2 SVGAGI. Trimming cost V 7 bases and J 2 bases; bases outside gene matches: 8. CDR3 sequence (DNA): TGTGCCAGCAAACTCGGGACAGAACCCTACGAGCAGTACTTC. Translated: CASKLGTEPYEQYF.

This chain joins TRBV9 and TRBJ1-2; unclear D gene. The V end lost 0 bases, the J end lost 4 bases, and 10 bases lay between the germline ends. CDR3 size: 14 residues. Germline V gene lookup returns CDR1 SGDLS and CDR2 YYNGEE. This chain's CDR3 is CASSVAAGSYGYTF. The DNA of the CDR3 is TGTGCCAGCAGCGTAGCAGCGGGTTCCTATGGCTACACCTTC.

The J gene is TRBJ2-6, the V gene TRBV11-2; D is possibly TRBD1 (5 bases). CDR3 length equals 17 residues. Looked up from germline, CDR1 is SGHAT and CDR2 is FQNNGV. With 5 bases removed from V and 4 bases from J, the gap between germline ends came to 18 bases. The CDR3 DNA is TGTGCCAGCAGCCAGTTTAGGGGATCTGCCGGGGCCAACGTCCTGACTTTC. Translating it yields CASSQFRGSAGANVLTF. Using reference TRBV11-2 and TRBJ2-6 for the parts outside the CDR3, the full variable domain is EAGVAQSPRYKIIEKRQSVAFWCNPISGHATLYWYQQILGQGPKLLIQFQNNGVVDDSQLPKDRFSAERLKGVDSTLKIQPAKLEDSAVYLCASSQFRGSAGANVLTFGAGSRLTVL.

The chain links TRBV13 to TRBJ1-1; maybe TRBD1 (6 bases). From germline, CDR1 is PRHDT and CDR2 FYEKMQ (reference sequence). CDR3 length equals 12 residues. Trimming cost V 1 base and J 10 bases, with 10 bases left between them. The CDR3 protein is CASSLEVRGAFF. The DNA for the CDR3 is TGTGCCAGCAGCTTAGAAGTCAGGGGAGCTTTCTTT.

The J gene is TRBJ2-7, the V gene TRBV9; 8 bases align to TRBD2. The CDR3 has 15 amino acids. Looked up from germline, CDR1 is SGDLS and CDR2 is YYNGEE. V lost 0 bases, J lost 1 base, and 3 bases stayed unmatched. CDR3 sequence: CASSVGGGISYEQYF. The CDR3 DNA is TGTGCCAGCAGCGTAGGCGGGGGGATATCCTACGAGCAGTACTTC.

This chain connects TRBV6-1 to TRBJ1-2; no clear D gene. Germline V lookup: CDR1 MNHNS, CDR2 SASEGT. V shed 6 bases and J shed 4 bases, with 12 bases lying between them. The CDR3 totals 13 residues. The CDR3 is CASRSNSGYGYTF. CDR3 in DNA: TGTGCCAGCAGATCAAACAGCGGCTATGGCTACACCTTC.